The sequence of this TCR beta chain was determined in a study of blood T cell repertoires in COVID-19 (dated by TCRdb to the early 2020s). The study in broad terms: The collaborator samples originated in the United States, Italy and Spain and spanned the acute and convalescent phases of COVID-19. The dataset comprised deeply sampled blood TCRbeta repertoires from subjects exposed to, actively infected with, or recovered from COVID-19. Where available, HLA class I and class II types were obtained from metadata supplied by the sample provider rather than from assay-based typing. Nearly every sample came with metadata listing a de-identified subject ID, COVID-19 status, age in years and sex. The material from the prospective study consisted of cDNA or gDNA derived from T cells, B-cell-depleted T cells, or PBMCs. A freely available public database, intended as a resource for researchers studying the immune response to SARS-CoV-2, is where the repertoires were released. The samples were drawn from two sources: the first 160 participants of the ongoing ImmuneRACE study, and some 1,300 subjects contributed by 6 global collaborators. Results the study describes overall, beyond this receptor: The quantity of clinical and demographic metadata differed by source and by participant and was supplied without curation.

Collaborating institutions collected whole blood in K2EDTA tubes following their own protocols. For TCRbeta analysis, collaborators shipped samples as frozen whole blood, isolated PBMCs, or DNA extracted from either of those sample types. In regard to this clone: Its antigen is not yet known. Qualities for individual bases were not recorded, and no much larger clone is one base off. The same CDR3 also results from other DNA sequences found in this sample.

CDR1 and CDR2 (SGHRS, YFSETQ) derive from the germline V gene. The CDR3 sequence holds 14 residues, the cysteine and phenylalanine included. This entry keeps only the CDR3 DNA: 42 bases, framed from base 1. V ends up 4 bases short and J 5 bases short, with an unmatched junction base count of 4. TCRbeta CDR3 regions were amplified from genomic DNA by means of the immunoSEQ Assay, a bias-controlled multiplex PCR. The authors' analysis ran thus. The number of nucleated cells in each sample was estimated from the amplification of reference gene primers within the assay. To quantify the absolute abundance of each unique TCRbeta CDR3 rearrangement, sequence reads were collapsed and filtered. For each sample, productive Simpson clonality was calculated as the square root of Simpson's diversity index over productive rearrangements. TCRdb re-hosts the immuneACCESS table, in-frame sequences only. Its copies lack some clones; in the studies checked, an unresolved V gene accounts for under half of them, and the cause for the rest is not known. From that table come the V and J calls and clone size; the DNA was used to work out D and trimming. Present in this sample are about 140,000 clones, just under 90% of which were seen just once. Approximately 10% of the sample comes from the top ten.

The sample comprised peripheral blood. The receptor chain draws on TRBV5-1 and TRBJ1-2; the junction holds 11 bases that match TRBD1. The receptor was isolated from a woman aged 80 or over with acute or convalescent COVID-19. The CDR3 protein is CASSPGTGGYGYTF. The sequenced DNA is TGCGCCAGCAGCCCCGGGACAGGGGGATATGGCTACACCTTC.